Shown below are 6 T cell receptor beta chains from a single sample sequenced in a study of spatial heterogeneity in lung cancer. Described time point: sample taken at primary tumor resection. TCRdb passed the 5' RACE reads through MiXCR, listing each CDR3 protein once. The sample lists more than 4,500 distinct CDR3 sequences; approximately 3% were seen once. Material: normal lung tissue next to the tumor, obtained at surgery. All receptors derive from a male donor with early-stage non-small cell lung cancer.

This clonotype qualifies as medium-sized. V usage is TRBV29-1 and J usage is TRBJ2-3; D possibly corresponds to TRBD2 (5 bases). The CDR3 consists of 15 residues. The germline V and J ends were trimmed by 0 bases and 4 bases, with 14 bases remaining between them. Germline values: CDR1 SQVTM, CDR2 ANQGSEA. The CDR3 sequence: CSVEDIIASSDTQYF. The CDR3 coding sequence is TGCAGCGTTGAAGATATTATCGCTAGCTCAGATACGCAGTATTTT.

In its sample, this clonotype is medium-sized. The chain combines TRBV7-3 with TRBJ2-1; D not resolved. This CDR3 has 14 residues. Germline V gene lookup returns CDR1 SGHTA and CDR2 FQGTGA. V lost 4 bases, J lost 10 bases, and 17 bases lay in between. The CDR3 DNA sequence: TGTGCCAGCAGCTATGGCGCGAGTTCGCTCGAGCAGTTCTTC. Encoded protein: CASSYGASSLEQFF.

Within the sample, this clonotype is medium-sized. The rearrangement uses TRBV7-2 and TRBJ2-2; D remains unclear. The CDR3 runs 14 residues. V lost 7 bases to trimming and J lost 1 base, with 10 bases between them. Germline V CDR1 and CDR2: SGHTA, FQGNSA. Here the CDR3 DNA reads TGTGCCAGCACGACTTACCTGAACACCGGGGAGCTGTTTTTT. Translation: CASTTYLNTGELFF.

This clonotype was counted at least ten times. The chain has TRBV11-2 and TRBJ2-7; TRBD1 matches 7 bases. Germline V CDR1 and CDR2: SGHAT, FQNNGV. The V gene end was trimmed by 5 bases and the J gene end by 4 bases; junction bases not matched to a gene: 14. The CDR3 is 16 amino acids. DNA for the CDR3: TGTGCCAGCAGCCTTTCATCCGGGACAGCCGCTTACGAGCAGTACTTC. This codes for CASSLSSGTAAYEQYF. Supplemented by reference TRBV11-2 and TRBJ2-7, the full variable domain reads EAGVAQSPRYKIIEKRQSVAFWCNPISGHATLYWYQQILGQGPKLLIQFQNNGVVDDSQLPKDRFSAERLKGVDSTLKIQPAKLEDSAVYLCASSLSSGTAAYEQYFGPGTRLTVT.

This clonotype showed up many times. The rearrangement joins TRBV6-5 to TRBJ2-1; D is perhaps TRBD1 (5 bases). The CDR3 has 13 amino acids. The germline V gene encodes CDR1 MNHEY and CDR2 SVGAGI. V was clipped by 4 bases and J by 4 bases, with 8 bases between them. The CDR3 loop is CASSFSGYNEQFF. CDR3 DNA: TGTGCCAGCAGTTTCTCAGGGTACAATGAGCAGTTCTTC.

This clonotype is judged medium-sized. The CDR3 bases are TGCAGTGCTAGAGATTGGGCGGCTGGCTCCTACAATGAGCAGTTCTTC. Translation gives CSARDWAAGSYNEQFF. The chain uses TRBV20-1 and TRBJ2-1; D unclear. V lost 0 bases to trimming and J lost 0 bases, with 12 bases between them. Germline V gene sequence: CDR1 DFQATT, CDR2 SNEGSKA (reference sequence). The CDR3 has 16 residues.